This is a list of T cell receptor beta chains from one sample in a study of vaccination and CD4 T cells after COVID-19. Each CDR3 protein gets one entry after TCRdb re-called the PCR reads with MiXCR. The profile covers around 20,000 distinct CDR3 sequences, with approximately 59% appearing a single time and roughly 13% taken by the ten largest. These receptors' targets are unknown. The specimen was CD4+ T cells from blood, cultured in vitro, collected after SARS-CoV-2 vaccination. The receptors were sampled from a human donor who received a COVID-19 vaccine. The CDR3 runs from the conserved cysteine through the conserved F or W. Each record gives: J gene, clone size, D gene, V gene, CDR3 length, CDR3 DNA, CDR3 protein. A D gene is named only where the DNA matches it firmly. Some rows mark clone size as missing; the rest say once, few, many or name a class of expanded clone.

>TRBJ1-2|NA|NA|TRBV7-2|13
TGTGCCAGCAGCTCCCCCAATGACTATGGCTACACCTTC
CASSSPNDYGYTF
>TRBJ1-2|few|TRBD1|TRBV5-1|14
TGCGCCAGCAGCAAATCTACAGGGGATTATGGCTACACCTTC
CASSKSTGDYGYTF
>TRBJ1-5|NA|NA|TRBV30|16
TGTGCCTGGAGTCTTGGTGGGGATCATAGCAATCAGCCCCAGCATTTT
CAWSLGGDHSNQPQHF
>TRBJ1-2|NA|TRBD1|TRBV12-3/TRBV12-4|15
TGTGCCAGCAGGCCCGGACAGGGAGTTCGATATGGCTACACCTTC
CASRPGQGVRYGYTF
>TRBJ2-7|NA|NA|TRBV12-3/TRBV12-4|15
TGTGCCAGCAGTTTAGATAGACGGACAGATTACGAGCAGTACTTC
CASSLDRRTDYEQYF
>TRBJ2-1|NA|TRBD2|TRBV18|16
TGTGCCAGCTCACCGACTAGCGGGGGGGCCGGTAGTGAGCAGTTCTTC
CASSPTSGGAGSEQFF
>TRBJ2-2|once|TRBD2|TRBV20-1|14
TGCAGTGCTAACTGGGAGGGGCCCACCGGGGAGCTGTTTTTT
CSANWEGPTGELFF
>TRBJ2-3|NA|NA|TRBV19|14
TGTGCCAGTAGCCCCCGGGGTGGGGAGCATACGCAGTATTTT
CASSPRGGEHTQYF
>TRBJ1-5|NA|TRBD1|TRBV7-2|16
TGTGCCAGCAGCTTAGCCCCGACAGGGGGGAATCAGCCCCAGCATTTT
CASSLAPTGGNQPQHF
>TRBJ2-5|NA|NA|TRBV10-3|13
TGTGCCATCAGTGATGGAGGTGGGGAGACCCAGTACTTC
CAISDGGGETQYF
>TRBJ2-7|NA|NA|TRBV12-5|15
TGTGCTAGTGGTTTGGGAGCGTGGGAAATCTACGAGCAGTACTTC
CASGLGAWEIYEQYF
>TRBJ2-2|NA|TRBD1|TRBV19|15
TGTGCCAGTAGTCGGACAGGGGAGAACACCGGGGAGCTGTTTTTT
CASSRTGENTGELFF
>TRBJ1-1|NA|TRBD1|TRBV5-1|15
TGCGCCAGCAGCTCGAACAGGGGGCTGAACACTGAAGCTTTCTTT
CASSSNRGLNTEAFF
>TRBJ1-2|few|NA|TRBV20-1|15
TGCAGTGCTAGCCGAGAAGCGGGGCATGGCTATGGCTACACCTTC
CSASREAGHGYGYTF
>TRBJ2-5|NA|NA|TRBV6-1|14
TGTGCCAGTTCGGGACCCTTAGTACAAGAGACCCAGTACTTC
CASSGPLVQETQYF
>TRBJ1-1|NA|TRBD1|TRBV6-1|14
TGTGCCAGCAGTGAAGCCCAGGGGGCCACTGAAGCTTTCTTT
CASSEAQGATEAFF
>TRBJ1-1|NA|TRBD1|TRBV5-4|15
TGTGCCAGCAGCGATCGGACAGGAAGAAACACTGAAGCTTTCTTT
CASSDRTGRNTEAFF
>TRBJ2-3|NA|NA|TRBV7-9|19
TGTGCCAGCAGCTTAGACCCTTTCCGGCGGGGCCGAGTCACAGATACGCAGTATTTT
CASSLDPFRRGRVTDTQYF
>TRBJ1-2|NA|TRBD1|TRBV3-1|17
TGTGCCAGCAGCCAAGCACTAATGGGACAGCCACCGAAAGGCTACACCTTC
CASSQALMGQPPKGYTF
>TRBJ1-2|NA|NA|TRBV4-1|17
TGCGCCAGCAGCCCGTGGGACGGCTCACGGGGTAACTATGGCTACACCTTC
CASSPWDGSRGNYGYTF
>TRBJ1-1|NA|NA|TRBV5-6|14
TGTGCCAGCAGCTTCAGCGGCGGAGGCTTTGAAGCTTTCTTT
CASSFSGGGFEAFF
>TRBJ1-1|NA|NA|TRBV7-9|15
TGTGCCAGCAGCCTCTTGTCTCAAATGAACACTGAAGCTTTCTTT
CASSLLSQMNTEAFF
>TRBJ1-5|NA|NA|TRBV18|12
TGTGCCAGCTCAGATAGCAATCAGCCCCAGCATTTT
CASSDSNQPQHF
>TRBJ1-6|NA|NA|TRBV18|14
TGTGCCAGCTCACCAGCGGGGTTTCGGTTCCCCCTCCACTTT
CASSPAGFRFPLHF
>TRBJ2-2|NA|NA|TRBV7-9|15
TGTGCCAGCAGCTTTTCGGCAGGGAACACCGGGGAGCTGTTTTTT
CASSFSAGNTGELFF
>TRBJ1-2|NA|NA|TRBV12-3/TRBV12-4|13
TGTGCCAGCAGTTTAACCGGGGCCAAGGGCTACACCTTC
CASSLTGAKGYTF
>TRBJ1-5|few|NA|TRBV25-1|19
TGTGCCAGCAGTGAAATTGGGTGGCAGGGTCGAGGGGCAAATCAGCCCCAGCATTTT
CASSEIGWQGRGANQPQHF
>TRBJ2-1|once|NA|TRBV30|13
TGTGCCTGGAGGGCGAGCTCCTACAATGAGCAGTTCTTC
CAWRASSYNEQFF
>TRBJ1-2|NA|NA|TRBV2|15
TGTGCCAGCAGTGAACGTCAGGCGCTAATATATGGCTACACCTTC
CASSERQALIYGYTF
>TRBJ1-2|NA|NA|TRBV6-1|14
TGTGCCAGCACGATTAAATCAGGGAGTGGTGGCTACACCTTC
CASTIKSGSGGYTF
>TRBJ2-2|NA|NA|TRBV7-3|14
TGTGCCAGCAGCATGGGACGGAACACCGGGGAGCTGTTTTTT
CASSMGRNTGELFF
>TRBJ2-4|once|NA|TRBV20-1|12
TGCAGTGCTAGAGTTCACAGAGACGCACAGTACTTC
CSARVHRDAQYF
>TRBJ2-3|NA|NA|TRBV20-1|15
TGCAGTGCTCCGCGACGGGGTATAATTGCAGATACGCAGTATTTT
CSAPRRGIIADTQYF
>TRBJ2-7|NA|NA|TRBV11-3|14
TGTGCCAGCAGCTTGTCCAGGGGAGGTTACGAGCAGTACTTC
CASSLSRGGYEQYF
>TRBJ1-2|NA|TRBD1|TRBV5-1|14
TGCGCCAGCAGCAAGGGGACAGAAGAATTTGGCTACACCTTC
CASSKGTEEFGYTF
>TRBJ1-1|NA|NA|TRBV25-1|16
TGTGCCAGCAGTGGAGGTTGGAGACAGATAAACACTGAAGCTTTCTTT
CASSGGWRQINTEAFF
>TRBJ2-7|few|TRBD2|TRBV20-1|16
TGCAGTGCTAGAGATGACGCTAGCGGGGGGGCCAATGAGCAGTACTTC
CSARDDASGGANEQYF
>TRBJ1-4|NA|NA|TRBV29-1|13
TGCAGCGTTGAGGGATGGGGAAGGGAAAAACTGTTTTTT
CSVEGWGREKLFF
>TRBJ2-2|NA|TRBD1|TRBV12-3/TRBV12-4|16
TGTGCCAGCATCTCAAGCCGGACAGGGCGAACCGGGGAGCTGTTTTTT
CASISSRTGRTGELFF
>TRBJ2-5|once|TRBD2|TRBV29-1|14
TGCAGCGGCTCCCAGGCGTCGGGGGGAGAGACCCAGTACTTC
CSGSQASGGETQYF
>TRBJ2-3|few|NA|TRBV20-1|13
TGCAGTGCTAGAGGTTCGGGCCGCGATACGCAGTATTTT
CSARGSGRDTQYF
>TRBJ1-1|NA|NA|TRBV20-1|13
TGCAGTGCTAGAGATCCAGGGGATACTGAAGCTTTCTTT
CSARDPGDTEAFF
>TRBJ1-6|NA|NA|TRBV30|16
TGCGCCTGGAGTGTACCGGGGGGAGCGGATAATTCACCCCTCCACTTT
CAWSVPGGADNSPLHF
>TRBJ2-6|few|TRBD1|TRBV6-2/TRBV6-3|19
TGTGCCAGCAGCTACGAAACCGGGACAGGGGGATCTGGGGCCAACGTCCTGACTTTC
CASSYETGTGGSGANVLTF
>TRBJ1-5|few|NA|TRBV12-3/TRBV12-4|13
TGTGCCAGCAGTTTCCAGTGGGGGCAGCCCCAGCATTTT
CASSFQWGQPQHF
>TRBJ2-4|NA|NA|TRBV29-1|14
TGCAGCGTTGAAGGGGGGGTTATGGAAAACATTCAGTACTTC
CSVEGGVMENIQYF
>TRBJ2-5|NA|TRBD1|TRBV30|15
TGTGCCTGGAGTGTACAGACAGGGGGGTCCGAGACCCAGTACTTC
CAWSVQTGGSETQYF
>TRBJ1-5|NA|NA|TRBV5-1|15
TGCGCCAGCAGCAACTCCGGGGGCGCGGGTCAGCCCCAGCATTTT
CASSNSGGAGQPQHF
>TRBJ1-4|NA|NA|TRBV21-1|14
TGTGCCAGCAGCAGACAGGGGCGGGATGAAAAACTGTTTTTT
CASSRQGRDEKLFF
>TRBJ1-2|few|TRBD1|TRBV7-8|13
TGTGCCAGCAGCCCGGACAGGGTCCAAGGCTACACCTTC
CASSPDRVQGYTF
>TRBJ2-5|NA|NA|TRBV25-1|11
TGTGCCAGCAGACGGTTGGAGACCCAGTACTTC
CASRRLETQYF
>TRBJ2-7|NA|NA|TRBV7-2|13
TGTGCCAGCAGCTTAGGACCCGGGGACGAGCAGTACTTC
CASSLGPGDEQYF
>TRBJ2-7|NA|NA|TRBV20-1|14
TGCAGTGCTAGTCCGGGACTCGAGCCCTACGAGCAGTACTTC
CSASPGLEPYEQYF
>TRBJ2-7|once|TRBD1|TRBV24-1|15
TGTGCCACCAGTGATACGACAGGGAAGGCCTACGAGCAGTACTTC
CATSDTTGKAYEQYF
>TRBJ1-5|NA|TRBD1|TRBV20-1|12
TGCAGTGCGACACAGGGGACACAGCCCCAGCATTTT
CSATQGTQPQHF
>TRBJ2-5|NA|NA|TRBV6-5|13
TGTGCCAGCAGTTACGGGCTACAAGAGACCCAGTACTTC
CASSYGLQETQYF
>TRBJ1-1|NA|TRBD1|TRBV10-3|17
TGTGCCATCAGTCCATCTCCGGGACAGGGATCGAACACTGAAGCTTTCTTT
CAISPSPGQGSNTEAFF
>TRBJ2-2|NA|TRBD2|TRBV10-3|17
TGTGCCATCAGTGAGCAGGGCGGGGGACCCAACACCGGGGAGCTGTTTTTT
CAISEQGGGPNTGELFF